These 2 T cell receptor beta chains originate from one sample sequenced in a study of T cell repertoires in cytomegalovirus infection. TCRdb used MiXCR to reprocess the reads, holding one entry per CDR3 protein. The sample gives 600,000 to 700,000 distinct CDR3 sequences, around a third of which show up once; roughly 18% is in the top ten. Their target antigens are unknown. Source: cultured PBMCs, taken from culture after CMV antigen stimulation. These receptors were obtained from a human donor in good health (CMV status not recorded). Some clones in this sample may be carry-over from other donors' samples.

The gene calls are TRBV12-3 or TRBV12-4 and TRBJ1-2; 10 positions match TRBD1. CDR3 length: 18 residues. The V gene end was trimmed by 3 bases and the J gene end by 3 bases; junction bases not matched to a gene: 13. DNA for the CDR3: TGTGCCAGCAGTTTCCTTTACGGCCGGGACAGGGGAGACTATGGCTACACCTTC. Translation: CASSFLYGRDRGDYGYTF.

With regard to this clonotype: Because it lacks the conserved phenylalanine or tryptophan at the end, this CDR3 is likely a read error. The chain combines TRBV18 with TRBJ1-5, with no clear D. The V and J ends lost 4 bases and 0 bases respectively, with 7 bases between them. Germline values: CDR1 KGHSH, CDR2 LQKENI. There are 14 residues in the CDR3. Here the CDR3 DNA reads TGTGCCAGCTCACGCGGGAATAGCAATCAGCCCCAGCATTCT. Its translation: CASSRGNSNQPQHS.